These 14 T cell receptor beta chains share one sample of origin, sequenced in a study of radiotherapy plus CTLA-4 blockade in lung cancer. Generated by immunoSEQ multiplex PCR, the TCRdb table keeps only in-frame clones and is missing some. The data hold some 50,000 clones, with approximately 79% observed a single time. Sample: peripheral blood, taken from a patient treated with radiotherapy plus ipilimumab. The receptors originated from a human donor with non-small cell lung cancer who had a partial response to radiotherapy plus ipilimumab.

The V and J genes are TRBV29-1 and TRBJ1-4; TRBD1 agrees at 8 bases. The CDR3 extends over 13 amino acids. V lost 4 bases, J lost 5 bases, and 3 bases stayed unmatched. The germline gives CDR1 SQVTM, CDR2 ANQGSEA. CDR3 in amino acids: CSVVAGGNEKLFF. The CDR3 DNA reads TGCAGCGTTGTGGCAGGGGGCAATGAAAAACTGTTTTTT.

The chain uses TRBV19 and TRBJ2-2; possible D gene TRBD2, 5 bases. CDR3 length: 14 residues. The germline V gene has CDR1 LNHDA and CDR2 SQIVND (reference sequence). V gave up 3 bases and J gave up 1 base, with 6 bases separating them. The CDR3, as DNA: TGTGCCAGTAGTATCCGGGGGAACACCGGGGAGCTGTTTTTT. This codes for CASSIRGNTGELFF.

The rearrangement uses TRBV11-1 and TRBJ2-5; a weak D match, TRBD1 (6 bases). The CDR3 length is 16 residues. The germline gives CDR1 SGHAT, CDR2 FQDESV (reference sequence). Trimming removed 4 bases at V and 0 bases at J, with 15 bases between. CDR3 nucleotide sequence: TGTGCCAGCAGCTCTAAAATCCGACAGGACCAAGAGACCCAGTACTTC. Residues: CASSSKIRQDQETQYF.

This rearrangement joins TRBV4-1 to TRBJ1-1, with a weak D call TRBD1 (5 bases). The germline CDR1 and CDR2 sequences are MGHRA and YSYEKL. Deletions cut 3 bases from V and 8 bases from J, with 16 bases between. This CDR3 is 14 amino acids long. CDR3 in DNA: TGCGCCAGCAGCCATCTGACAGACCCTAGAGAAGCTTTCTTT. Its translation is CASSHLTDPREAFF.

The V and J genes are TRBV2 and TRBJ2-3, with D perhaps TRBD1 (5 bases). CDR1 and CDR2 (germline): SNHLY, FYNNEI. V was shortened by 0 bases and J by 0 bases, with 7 bases between the two germline ends. The CDR3 extends over 15 amino acids. CDR3 region: CASSEAGLSTDTQYF. For the CDR3, the DNA is TGTGCCAGCAGTGAAGCGGGGCTCAGCACAGATACGCAGTATTTT.

This clone was counted only a few times. This rearrangement joins TRBV2 to TRBJ1-6; D gene ambiguous. Germline CDR1 and CDR2: SNHLY and FYNNEI. The CDR3 is 18 amino acids. The V gene lost 8 bases and the J gene lost 0 bases, with 20 bases spanning the gap. CDR3: CASALAGPLSSYNSPLHF. CDR3 DNA sequence: TGTGCCAGCGCCCTAGCCGGGCCTCTGAGCTCCTATAATTCACCCCTCCACTTT.

The rearrangement joins TRBV5-5 to TRBJ1-1, with a tentative D call TRBD1 (5 bases). The V gene lost 2 bases and the J gene lost 5 bases, with 13 bases spanning the gap. This CDR3 is built from 14 residues. Germline V lookup: CDR1 SGHKS, CDR2 YYEKEE (reference sequence). The CDR3 sequence is CASSLTGTSTEAFF. As DNA, the CDR3 is TGTGCCAGCAGCTTAACGGGGACTAGTACTGAAGCTTTCTTT. Using reference TRBV5-5 and TRBJ1-1 for the parts outside the CDR3, the full variable domain is DAGVTQSPTHLIKTRGQQVTLRCSPISGHKSVSWYQQVLGQGPQFIFQYYEKEERGRGNFPDRFSARQFPNYSSELNVNALLLGDSALYLCASSLTGTSTEAFFGQGTRLTVV.

The V and J genes are TRBV27 and TRBJ2-3, with D unresolved. V gave up 0 bases and J gave up 2 bases, with 6 bases separating them. The CDR3 is 14 residues long. The germline CDR1 and CDR2 sequences are MNHEY and SMNVEV (reference sequence). CDR3 protein: CASSLSSVTDTQYF. CDR3 sequence (DNA): TGTGCCAGCAGTTTATCGTCGGTCACAGATACGCAGTATTTT.

This clone was detected a few times. The chain joins TRBV19 to TRBJ1-5, with D uncertain. Trimming cost V 3 bases and J 5 bases, with 5 bases left between them. The CDR3 sequence is 12 residues long. Per the germline V gene, CDR1 is LNHDA and CDR2 is SQIVND (reference sequence). The CDR3 is CASSISDQPQHF. The CDR3 DNA reads as TGTGCCAGTAGTATTTCCGATCAGCCCCAGCATTTT.

This rearrangement joins TRBV25-1 to TRBJ1-3, with 8 bases matching TRBD1. Germline V gene data show CDR1 as MGHDK and CDR2 as SYGVNS. The V segment lost 5 bases and the J segment 0 bases; nucleotides outside the gene matches: 9. The CDR3 totals 17 residues. CDR3 sequence (DNA): TGTGCCAGCAGTAAAAATACAGGGGGTAGCTCTGGAAACACCATATATTTT. Translation gives CASSKNTGGSSGNTIYF.

CDR3 bases: TGTGCCAGCAGCCAGGGGCAGCTACCACGCGAGCAGTACTTC. It encodes CASSQGQLPREQYF. The J gene is TRBJ2-5, the V gene TRBV7-2, with D possibly matching TRBD1 (6 bases). Near its end, the DNA agrees better with TRBJ2-7, so the J call may be wrong. Germline lookup yields CDR1 SGHTA and CDR2 FQGNSA. The CDR3 contains 14 residues.

The V and J genes are TRBV13 and TRBJ1-2; D is possibly TRBD1 (6 bases). Germline CDR1 is PRHDT and CDR2 is FYEKMQ (reference sequence). This CDR3 has 14 amino acids. The V end was cut by 1 base, the J end by 6 bases, with 12 bases between. In nucleotides, the CDR3 is TGTGCCAGCAGCTTAGCAGGGGCTCCCAATGGCTACACCTTC. It specifies CASSLAGAPNGYTF. The full variable domain, rest sourced from reference TRBV13 and TRBJ1-2, is AAGVIQSPRHLIKEKRETATLKCYPIPRHDTVYWYQQGPGQDPQFLISFYEKMQSDKGSIPDRFSAQQFSDYHSELNMSSLELGDSALYFCASSLAGAPNGYTFGSGTRLTVV.

The J gene is TRBJ1-1, the V gene TRBV28; D perhaps matches TRBD1 (5 bases). Germline V gives CDR1 MDHEN, CDR2 SYDVKM. Trimming cost V 1 base and J 1 base, with 10 bases left between them. The CDR3 totals 15 residues. The CDR3: CASSLSSTGNTEAFF. The CDR3 bases are TGTGCCAGCAGTTTATCATCTACAGGGAACACTGAAGCTTTCTTT.

The chain recombines TRBV7-9 with TRBJ2-5; D is possibly TRBD1 (5 bases). The ends were cut back, 5 bases at V and 1 base at J, with 11 bases in the middle. This CDR3 comprises 14 residues. Germline-derived CDR1 and CDR2 are SEHNR and FQNEAQ (reference sequence). The DNA of the CDR3 is TGTGCCAGCAGCCCTAGGGGCATCCAAGAGACCCAGTACTTC. It is translated as CASSPRGIQETQYF.